These T cell receptor beta chains were read from a single sample in a study of response to subunit inactivated influenza vaccine. TCRdb reprocessed the RT-PCR reads via MiXCR and lists one record per CDR3 protein. The data hold some 540,000 distinct CDR3 sequences, with 20% to 25% observed a single time. The same data also contributed to another study, on T cells expressing NK-cell markers.

The sequencing here drew on CD4+ T cells sorted from PBMCs, taken 11 to 12 days after vaccination. All receptors derive from a man in his fifties who received an inactivated influenza vaccine. Both conserved end residues are part of each CDR3. Each record gives: V gene, CDR3 length, CDR3 protein.

TRBV5-6 | 12 | CASSLLGFEQYF
TRBV3-1 | 17 | CASSPGDGISGANVLTF
TRBV20-1 | 12 | CSAGTLDQPQHF
TRBV28 | 17 | CASSTTGKRGSSYEQYF
TRBV12-3/TRBV12-4 | 14 | CASSFRDTTGELFF
TRBV20-1 | 17 | CSAQSARTGGPNTEAFF
TRBV2 | 13 | CASNTGPQETQYF
TRBV6-5 | 14 | CASSYGVLNYGYTF
TRBV6-1 | 13 | CASSPIGVAEAFF
TRBV3-1 | 15 | CASSQDPRGGDTQYF
TRBV28 | 16 | CASSSGQVGSREKLFF
TRBV24-1 | 15 | CATSDLRGPRDTQYF
TRBV6-2/TRBV6-3 | 15 | CASRGLAGQSYEQYF
TRBV18 | 16 | CASSPRGTGGSYEQYF
TRBV25-1 | 17 | CASSEYKTTLPYNEQFF
TRBV12-1 | 15 | CASSRRGEVYNEQFF
TRBV7-6 | 14 | CASAQPGVTYEQYF
TRBV5-8 | 14 | CASSIPIWGYEQYF
TRBV15 | 14 | CATSKETGAYEQYF
TRBV20-1 | 14 | CSAYTGRGDTEAFF
TRBV5-1 | 12 | CASSSPPETQYF
TRBV24-1 | 15 | CATSVGGRSTDTQYF
TRBV9 | 15 | CASNKRSGRGETQYF
TRBV30 | 16 | CAWDAGNLHLTDTQYF
TRBV7-2 | 15 | CASSPPTLPVDEQYF